A single sample is the source of the 3 T cell receptor beta chains below, sequenced in a study of OX40 agonist ivuxolimab in advanced cancers. The method was immunoSEQ multiplex PCR; TCRdb's version includes in-frame clones alone and lacks a portion of them. The sample lists tens of thousands of clones, roughly 85% occurring once. The sample was CD4+ or CD8+ T cells sorted from blood, taken in a trial of the OX40 agonist ivuxolimab. The origin of the receptors is an adult with an advanced solid tumor such as melanoma, head and neck, liver or kidney cancer.

J is TRBJ2-5 and V is TRBV5-1; 10 bases are a match to TRBD2. J was trimmed by 5 bases and V by 4 bases; bases with no gene match: 8. This CDR3 has 15 amino acids. Per the germline V gene, CDR1 is SGHRS and CDR2 is YFSETQ. The CDR3 loop reads CASSPSGSQGETQYF. The CDR3 coding sequence is TGCGCCAGCAGCCCTAGCGGGAGTCAGGGTGAGACCCAGTACTTC.

The gene calls are TRBV5-6 and TRBJ2-2; D is unclear. CDR1 SGHDT and CDR2 YYEEEE come from the germline V gene. The CDR3 is 11 residues long. Trimming removed 1 base at V and 7 bases at J, with 2 bases between. This chain's CDR3 is CASSLHGELFF. The CDR3 DNA sequence: TGTGCCAGCAGCTTGCACGGGGAGCTGTTTTTT.

Only one count was recorded for this clone. The junction shows a germline mismatch at one end, possibly a read error. V usage is TRBV6-6 and J usage is TRBJ2-1; D not certain. The CDR3 is made up of 13 amino acids. Germline V gene sequence: CDR1 MNHNY, CDR2 SVGAGI (reference sequence). The CDR3 DNA sequence: TGTGCCAGCACTTACTCTTCGGGCAATGAGCAGTTCTTC. Amino acid sequence: CASTYSSGNEQFF.